What follows are 14 T cell receptor beta chains derived from one specimen sequenced in a study of cytomegalovirus exposure and HLA in healthy donors. Researchers ran the PCR with 60 Vbeta and 13 Jbeta primers. This table comes from immunoSEQ multiplex PCR, and its TCRdb copy is limited to in-frame clones, with some not included. Here the sample spans 95,000 to 150,000 clones, around three fifths being singletons. The sequenced sample was PBMCs. These receptors were collected from a woman aged 35 to 49 in good health and CMV-seropositive.

CDR3 nucleotide sequence: TGTGCCATCAGGACAGAGAACTATGGCTACACCTTC. Residues: CAIRTENYGYTF. J is TRBJ1-2 and V is TRBV10-3; maybe TRBD1 (5 bases). V was clipped by 6 bases and J by 2 bases, with 7 bases between them. Germline values: CDR1 ENHRY, CDR2 SYGVKD. The CDR3 is made up of 12 amino acids.

The chain combines TRBV7-9 with TRBJ1-1; D is ambiguous. V was clipped by 4 bases and J by 4 bases, with 10 bases between them. This CDR3 spans 13 amino acids. Germline V gives CDR1 SEHNR, CDR2 FQNEAQ (reference sequence). The CDR3: CASSSESSTEAFF. CDR3 DNA: TGTGCCAGCAGCTCGGAGTCGAGCACTGAAGCTTTCTTT.

The rearrangement joins TRBV6-1 to TRBJ2-7; D call uncertain. Trimming took 3 bases from V and 0 from J, leaving 6 bases between them. Looked up from germline, CDR1 is MNHNS and CDR2 is SASEGT. The CDR3 runs to 13 residues. The CDR3: CASSDYFSYEQYF. CDR3 nucleotide sequence: TGTGCCAGCAGTGATTACTTCTCCTACGAGCAGTACTTC.

This chain uses TRBV9 with TRBJ2-1, with 12 bases fitting TRBD2. V shed 3 bases and J 6 bases; nucleotides not matched to a gene: 10. Germline CDR1 reads SGDLS; CDR2 reads YYNGEE. The CDR3 has 17 amino acids. CDR3 DNA: TGTGCCAGCAGCGCCCCGACTAGCGGGAGAGGGGGCAATGAGCAGTTCTTC. This sequence encodes CASSAPTSGRGGNEQFF.

J is TRBJ2-7 and V is TRBV27; 8 bases line up with TRBD2. Germline CDR1 and CDR2: MNHEY and SMNVEV (reference sequence). There are 14 residues in the CDR3. V dropped 6 bases and J dropped 7; count of bases not matched to a gene: 11. CDR3 bases: TGTGCCAGCAGGACGGGGGGGTTCGTTGGAGAGCAGTACTTC. The encoded protein is CASRTGGFVGEQYF.

In this sample, this clone turned up once. The DNA for the CDR3 is TGTGCCAGCAGCTTGGGCTTCAGTCAGTTCTTC. Residues: CASSLGFSQFF. The V and J genes are TRBV5-6 and TRBJ2-1; no definite D call. Looked up from germline, CDR1 is SGHDT and CDR2 is YYEEEE. The CDR3 contains 11 residues. Trimming left V 0 bases short and J 13 bases short, with 8 bases between.

This chain uses TRBV11-3 with TRBJ2-1; D is perhaps TRBD1 (6 bases). Deletions cut 6 bases from V and 4 bases from J, with 13 bases between. Germline values: CDR1 SGHNT, CDR2 YENEEA. The CDR3 extends over 14 amino acids. CDR3 protein: CASRVGALYNEQFF. CDR3 sequence (DNA): TGTGCCAGCAGGGTGGGGGCGTTGTACAATGAGCAGTTCTTC.

This clone was counted between two and nine times. This chain uses TRBV18 with TRBJ2-1; D is possibly TRBD2 (6 bases). This CDR3 has 18 amino acids. The V end was cut by 2 bases, the J end by 2 bases, with 19 bases between. CDR1 is KGHSH, CDR2 LQKENI, per germline. The CDR3 nucleotides read TGTGCCAGCTCACCATGGGGCCCCCCCGGGAGCCCCTACAATGAGCAGTTCTTC. It specifies CASSPWGPPGSPYNEQFF.

This clone was detected only once. The genes are TRBV11-3 and TRBJ1-2, with no clear D. Germline V gives CDR1 SGHNT, CDR2 YENEEA. The ends were cut back, 2 bases at V and 5 bases at J, with 12 bases in the middle. The CDR3 spans 14 residues. The CDR3 DNA reads TGTGCCAGCAGCTTATTGGGCTCCCAATATGGCTACACCTTC. It specifies CASSLLGSQYGYTF.

The rearrangement joins TRBV7-6 to TRBJ2-1; 9 bases match TRBD2. The J segment lost 5 bases and the V segment lost 3 bases, leaving 2 bases of the junction unmatched. There are 14 residues in the CDR3. CDR1 and CDR2 from the germline V gene are SGHVS and FNYEAQ. This chain's CDR3 is CASSLTSGNNEQFF. The CDR3 DNA reads as TGTGCCAGCAGCTTGACTAGCGGCAACAATGAGCAGTTCTTC.

This clone has more than one count but fewer than ten. The CDR3 DNA follows: TGTGCCAGCAGTCTACAGGAGAACACTGAAGCTTTCTTT. This sequence encodes CASSLQENTEAFF. The V and J genes are TRBV27 and TRBJ1-1; maybe TRBD1 (5 bases). Trimming took off 5 bases at V and 1 base at J, with 8 bases between the two ends. Germline V CDR1 and CDR2: MNHEY, SMNVEV (reference sequence). The CDR3 covers 13 residues.

V and J are TRBV7-6 and TRBJ2-3; 9 bases are a match to TRBD2. Per the germline V gene, CDR1 is SGHVS and CDR2 is FNYEAQ. J was trimmed by 5 bases and V by 1 base; bases with no gene match: 4. The CDR3 covers 15 residues. CDR3: CASSLGGGALDTQYF. DNA for the CDR3: TGTGCCAGCAGCTTAGGCGGGGGGGCCTTAGATACGCAGTATTTT.

The rearrangement uses TRBV7-6 and TRBJ2-2; no clear D gene. The CDR3 is made up of 15 amino acids. Per the germline V gene, CDR1 is SGHVS and CDR2 is FNYEAQ. V lost 4 bases and J lost 3, with 12 bases in between. This chain's CDR3 is CASSSPASDTGELFF. For the CDR3, the DNA is TGTGCCAGCAGCTCTCCCGCCTCAGACACCGGGGAGCTGTTTTTT.

The chain recombines TRBV5-6 with TRBJ2-7; D not certain. The V end was cut by 4 bases, the J end by 7 bases, with 15 bases between. In germline, CDR1 is SGHDT, CDR2 YYEEEE. CDR3 length: 13 residues. This CDR3 reads CASSDNRAQEQYF. The CDR3 nucleotides read TGTGCCAGCAGCGATAACAGAGCCCAAGAGCAGTACTTC. The full variable domain, completed using reference TRBV5-6 and TRBJ2-7, is DAGVTQSPTHLIKTRGQQVTLRCSPKSGHDTVSWYQQALGQGPQFIFQYYEEEERQRGNFPDRFSGHQFPNYSSELNVNALLLGDSALYLCASSDNRAQEQYFGPGTRLTVT.